Reported below is one TCR beta chain. No cognate antigen has been identified for it. Within one base of it there is no much larger clone, and no base qualities were kept. The method was the immunoSEQ multiplex PCR assay. TCRdb obtained this table from immuneACCESS and retained in-frame rearrangements with V and J assigned. These tables miss some clones; where compared with another copy, unresolved V genes account for less than half of the shortfall, and the remainder is unexplained. This sample is represented by tens of thousands of clones; over 90% of them were singletons. About 4.5% of the sample is taken by the ten largest. The data belong to a study of technical replicates of blood from several donors (dated by TCRdb to about 2017). Trimming removed 1 base from V and 2 bases from J, leaving 15 bases between the germline ends. The CDR3 goes from the cysteine to the phenylalanine over 17 residues. Only CDR3 DNA is held: 51 bases, read in frame from base 1.

The specimen was PBMCs. In this chain, TRBV6-7 is recombined with TRBJ1-3; TRBD1 is perhaps the D gene, given 6 matching bases. TRBV6-7 is assigned to the ORF class and has an uncertain function. The clonotype comes from a human donor in good health. Some clones in this sample may be carry-over from other donors' samples. At the DNA level, the sequence is TGTGCCAGCAGTTACTTAACGCAGGGGCTACCTGGAAACACCATATATTTT. Its product reads: CASSYLTQGLPGNTIYF.